Following are 5 T cell receptor beta chains from one sample sequenced in a study of cytomegalovirus exposure and HLA in healthy donors. The table came from immunoSEQ multiplex PCR; TCRdb's copy has only in-frame clones and leaves some out. The sample consists of over 120,000 clones, over 90% of them appearing once. The specimen was PBMCs. The receptors shown here come from a man between 18 and 35 years old in good health and CMV-seropositive.

This clone was counted a single time. V gene TRBV6-1 combines with J gene TRBJ2-5; TRBD1 matches at 7 bases. The V segment lost 5 bases and the J segment 0 bases; nucleotides outside the gene matches: 6. Germline V gene sequence: CDR1 MNHNS, CDR2 SASEGT. The CDR3 length is 15 residues. The CDR3 region has the DNA TGTGCCAGCAGTCCGGACAGGTTGTACCAAGAGACCCAGTACTTC. It is translated as CASSPDRLYQETQYF.

V is TRBV19 and J is TRBJ1-5; D is possibly TRBD1 (5 bases). V lost 6 bases to trimming and J lost 0 bases, with 15 bases between them. Germline loops: CDR1 LNHDA, CDR2 SQIVND (reference sequence). This CDR3 spans 16 amino acids. The DNA for the CDR3 is TGTGCCAGTAGGCTAACCCGACAGTTTAGCAATCAGCCCCAGCATTTT. The encoded protein is CASRLTRQFSNQPQHF. Combining the CDR3 with reference TRBV19 and TRBJ1-5 gives the whole variable domain DGGITQSPKYLFRKEGQNVTLSCEQNLNHDAMYWYRQDPGQGLRLIYYSQIVNDFQKGDIAEGYSVSREKKESFPLTVTSAQKNPTAFYLCASRLTRQFSNQPQHFGDGTRLSIL.

This clone was seen a single time. The chain has TRBV5-1 and TRBJ2-7; 7 bases fit TRBD1. The CDR3 consists of 14 residues. J was trimmed by 2 bases and V by 4 bases; bases with no gene match: 6. Germline V lookup: CDR1 SGHRS, CDR2 YFSETQ. CDR3 residues: CASSQGDSPYEQYF. In DNA, the CDR3 is TGCGCCAGCAGCCAAGGGGACAGTCCCTACGAGCAGTACTTC. Looking up the rest from reference TRBV5-1 and TRBJ2-7 gives the full variable domain: KAGVTQTPRYLIKTRGQQVTLSCSPISGHRSVSWYQQTPGQGLQFLFEYFSETQRNKGNFPGRFSGRQFSNSRSEMNVSTLELGDSALYLCASSQGDSPYEQYFGPGTRLTVT.

This clone occurred once. The chain combines TRBV5-1 with TRBJ2-3; 10 bases agree with TRBD1. The V segment lost 0 bases and the J segment 0 bases; nucleotides outside the gene matches: 1. The CDR3 totals 16 residues. CDR1 is SGHRS, CDR2 YFSETQ, per germline. The CDR3 spells CASSLGTGGSTDTQYF. The CDR3 DNA reads as TGCGCCAGCAGCTTGGGGACAGGGGGGAGCACAGATACGCAGTATTTT.

This chain uses TRBV27 with TRBJ2-7; D perhaps matches TRBD2 (6 bases). Germline lookup yields CDR1 MNHEY and CDR2 SMNVEV (reference sequence). V lost 5 bases to trimming and J lost 2 bases, with 13 bases between them. The CDR3 contains 14 residues. DNA of the CDR3: TGTGCCAGCAGTCAGGGAGGCGGCCCCTACGAGCAGTACTTC. This translates into CASSQGGGPYEQYF.